The T cell receptor (beta chain) described here comes from a study of CD8 T cells in Susac syndrome. TEMRA cells were enriched by FACS, while CD8+ and CD4+ T cells were obtained through a negative isolation that was performed magnetically. Whole-study findings and limits: That the number of individuals in its TCR sequencing and HLA analysis was relatively small was acknowledged by the study.

In germline, CDR1 is SGHAT, CDR2 FQNNGV. The CDR3 covers 17 residues. Deletions cut 0 bases from V and 0 bases from J, with 14 bases between. A remark on this clonotype: Antigen specificity is unknown.

RNA totalling about 0.45 to 1 ug underwent reverse transcription with random hexamers. TCRdb redid the calling of the immunoSEQ multiplex PCR reads with MiXCR, one entry per CDR3 protein. The sample has around 200,000 distinct CDR3 sequences, just under 95% seen once. The clonotype originates from a human donor with Susac syndrome. The sequencing sample was made of CD4+ T cells from PBMCs. The chain joins TRBV11-2 to TRBJ2-5, with D perhaps given as TRBD1 or TRBD2 (5 bases each). CDR3 in DNA: TGTGCCAGCAGCTTAGATCTTGAGGGACCGTACCAAGAGACCCAGTACTTC. This encodes CASSLDLEGPYQETQYF.